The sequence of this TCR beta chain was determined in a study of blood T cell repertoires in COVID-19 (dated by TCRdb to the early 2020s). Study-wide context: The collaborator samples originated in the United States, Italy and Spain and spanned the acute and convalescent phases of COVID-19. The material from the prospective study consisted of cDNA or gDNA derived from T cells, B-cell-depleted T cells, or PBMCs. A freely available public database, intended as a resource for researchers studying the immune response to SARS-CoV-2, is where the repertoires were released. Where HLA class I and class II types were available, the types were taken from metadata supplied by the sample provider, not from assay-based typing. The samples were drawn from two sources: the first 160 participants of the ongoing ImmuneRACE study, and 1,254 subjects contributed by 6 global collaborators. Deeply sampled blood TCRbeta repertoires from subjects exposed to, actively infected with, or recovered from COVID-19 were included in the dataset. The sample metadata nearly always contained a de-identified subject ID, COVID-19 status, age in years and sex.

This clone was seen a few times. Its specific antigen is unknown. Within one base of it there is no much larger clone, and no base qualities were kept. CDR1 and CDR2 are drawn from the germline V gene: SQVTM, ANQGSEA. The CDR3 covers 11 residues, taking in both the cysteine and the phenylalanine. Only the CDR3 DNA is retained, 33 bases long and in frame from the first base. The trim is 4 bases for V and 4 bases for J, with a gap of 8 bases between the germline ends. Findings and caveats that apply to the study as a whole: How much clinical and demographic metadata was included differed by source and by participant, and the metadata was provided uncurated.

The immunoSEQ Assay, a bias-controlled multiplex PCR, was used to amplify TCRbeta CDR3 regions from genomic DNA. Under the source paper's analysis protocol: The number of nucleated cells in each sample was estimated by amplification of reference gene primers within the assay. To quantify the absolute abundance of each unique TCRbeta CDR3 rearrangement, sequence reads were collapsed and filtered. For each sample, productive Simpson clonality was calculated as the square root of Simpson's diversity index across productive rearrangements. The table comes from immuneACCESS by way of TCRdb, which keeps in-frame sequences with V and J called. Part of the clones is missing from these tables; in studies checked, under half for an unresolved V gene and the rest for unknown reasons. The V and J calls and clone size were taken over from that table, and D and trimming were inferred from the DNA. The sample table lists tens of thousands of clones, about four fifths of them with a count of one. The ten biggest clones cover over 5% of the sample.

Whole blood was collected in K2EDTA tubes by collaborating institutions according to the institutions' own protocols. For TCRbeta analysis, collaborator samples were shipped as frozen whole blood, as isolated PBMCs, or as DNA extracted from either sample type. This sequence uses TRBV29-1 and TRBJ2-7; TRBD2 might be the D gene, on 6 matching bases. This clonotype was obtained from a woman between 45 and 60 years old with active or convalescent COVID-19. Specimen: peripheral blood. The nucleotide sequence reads TGCAGCGTTGGGGGGGATTACGAGCAGTACTTC. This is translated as CSVGGDYEQYF.